The present T cell receptor beta chain was sequenced within a study of cytomegalovirus exposure and HLA in healthy donors (dated by TCRdb to 2016 to 2017). Regarding the study in general: An earlier analysis of several hundred of the donors reported about 250 Gb of sequence data and approximately 110 million unique TCR beta sequences from approximately 180 million T cells. Every repertoire in the discovery cohort had been generated on one and the same sequencing platform. Among under 450 genotyped donors of the cohort, an average of about 240,000 unique TCR beta nucleotide sequences were sequenced per donor, about a sixth of them non-productive. The study combined high-throughput TCR immunosequencing, statistical association of individual TCRs with disease status, and machine learning to predict cytomegalovirus infection status. The aim of the study was to test whether cataloging public T cell receptors could identify signatures of past pathogen exposure. Typing coverage differed by locus: A, B, C, DRB1 and DQB1 were typed in roughly 629-630 donors, DQA1 in roughly 500, DPA1 in some 600, and DPB1 in 450 to 490. An early release covering about 600 HLA-typed donors comprised roughly 300 gigabases of sequencing data and around 86 million unique TCR sequences. Rather than drawing on any new phenotypic data, the later analysis identified candidate immune exposures from TCR beta sequences and the way those sequences occurred across donors. Of the 300 to 400 genotyped donors, 65% to 90% fell in the genetic ancestry cluster associated with self-reported Caucasian donors. In a later genetic analysis, genome-wide SNP genotypes for about 65% of the roughly 670 donors were used, and that subset was treated as a discovery cohort. In addition to the first cohort of 650 to 800 subjects, a separate validation cohort of some 120 different subjects was used. Donor age, sex, ethnicity and CMV serostatus were collected together with the repertoire data. HLA typing included class I and class II loci at four-digit resolution. In a later analysis, previously published TCR beta repertoires from 666 donors were re-analyzed and high-resolution HLA genotyping was added so that TCR occurrence patterns could be studied. In an earlier analysis of 550 to 700 of the donors, high-throughput TCR beta sequencing was used to judge whether each TCR beta V gene segment behaved as functional or pseudogenic. A handful of DR-DQ haplotypes were handled as single units for association and clustering because linkage in the cohort was strong. The study profiled the T cell repertoires of 500 to 800 subjects by immunosequencing and related them to cytomegalovirus serostatus.

Receptors were amplified or captured by the immunoSEQ multiplex PCR assay. For the multiplex PCR, a mixture combining 60 forward primers for TCR Vbeta segments and 13 reverse primers for TCR Jbeta segments was used. The CDR3 region of rearranged TCR beta genes was amplified from genomic DNA with a multiplex PCR assay. The Illumina HiSeq System was used to sequence the amplified TCR beta libraries as 87-base-pair reads. The study's processing was this. Across the 600 to 700 repertoires, a later analysis counted 78 million or so unique TCR beta chains, around 11 million of which were shared by at least two donors. Raw reads were error-corrected and collapsed into unique sequences with a nearest-neighbor algorithm that merged closely related sequences to remove PCR and sequencing errors. Alignment of CDR3 sequences to IMGT reference sequences was used to assign V, D and J gene segments. For a sequence to be retained, at least a six-nucleotide match to both a V gene segment and a J gene segment was required. A rearrangement was called productive if the CDR3 had no stop codons and remained in frame with V and J, and every other rearrangement was called non-productive. Following IMGT convention, CDR3 was defined as the stretch from the second conserved V-encoded cysteine to the conserved J-encoded phenylalanine. In an earlier analysis of some 550 of the donors, sequences lacking an unambiguous match to a single V gene segment were excluded. In an earlier analysis of 587 of the donors, V segments were called functional above 56.7% productive rearrangements and were called segregating when the between-donor standard deviation exceeded 5%. A statistical classification framework was built to diagnose cytomegalovirus status from the catalog of TCR beta chain sequences. A later analysis assigned V and J genes by comparing TCR nucleotide sequences with IMGT/GENE-DB human TR gene sequences. In a later analysis, CDR3 sequences and most-parsimonious VDJ recombination scenarios were assigned using the TCRdist pipeline. A later analysis defined each TCR beta chain by its CDR3 amino acid sequence plus V-gene family, and excluded reads lacking a unique V-gene family. In a later analysis, fewer than 650 highly shared, low-generation-probability nucleotide sequences were removed to address suspected cross-contamination and a sequencing artifact. In a later analysis, a clonal expansion index for each public chain was calculated from normalized within-repertoire ranks of inferred template counts. A later analysis computed generation probabilities with a VDJ recombination model fitted to out-of-frame rearrangements, and checked the results against IGoR. In a later analysis, hypergeometric tests were used to score TCR-TCR, TCR-HLA and TCR-CMV co-occurrence, with a repertoire-size bias correction applied to TCR pairs. False discovery rates were estimated in a later analysis by permuting HLA or CMV assignments 20 times. In a later analysis, co-occurring TCRs were grouped with DBSCAN, and TCRdist sequence similarity was added when clustering was performed within HLA-allele-positive subsets. Repertoires with fewer than 30,000 or more than 120,000 public chains were left out of co-occurrence clustering, as were about five repertoires with anomalous nucleotide sharing. The immuneACCESS repertoire file appears here via TCRdb, limited to in-frame rearrangements. These files lack a portion of the clones; in checked studies, under half of the deficit traces to unresolved V genes, and the cause of the others is not known. Clone size and the V and J calls come from that table; the DNA yielded D and trimming. The table for this sample records 200,000 to 250,000 clones. Jointly, the top ten make up around 0.95% of the sample.

The cohort comprised under 700 healthy bone marrow donors. Cohort members were all nominally healthy when sampled, although unrecorded immune exposures were likely present. The donor tested CMV seropositive, placing the donor among the 289 seropositive members of the cohort. Each donor provided a peripheral blood sample, and peripheral blood mononuclear cells were used for TCR beta sequencing. The Qiagen DNeasy Blood Extraction Kit was used to extract genomic DNA from the blood cell samples. On this clone itself: The antigen it recognizes is unknown.

Measured from the cysteine to the phenylalanine, the CDR3 is 15 residues long. The CDR3 DNA has 45 bases and is translated from base 1. The germline V gene (reference sequence) specifies LNHNV as CDR1 and YYDKDF as CDR2. The junction carries 12 bases between V and J, which are trimmed by 0 bases and 4 bases respectively. The full study reports these points: Because HLA typing was missing for some donors at each locus, association tests included only the typed subset. Because the 87-base-pair reads could not distinguish some IMGT-functional V segments, including TRBV6-2 and TRBV6-3, those segments were excluded. Immune exposure information for the cohort was limited to CMV serostatus. In an earlier analysis of about 600 of the donors, most TCR beta V segments appeared in productive rearrangements about 87% or about 30% of the time, broadly matching IMGT annotations. A later analysis found that TCR association rates varied across HLA loci, with DRB1 alleles showing the most associated TCRs and HLA-C alleles the fewest. A further reported finding was that TCR beta sequences accurately predicted the HLA-A and HLA-B alleles for most subjects in the first cohort. In a later genetic analysis, a missense DCLRE1C variant was associated with V-gene and J-gene trimming of TCR beta chains, and the association was replicated in an independent cohort. In a later analysis, HLA-associated TCR beta chains were found to be more clonally expanded and to have lower generation probabilities than equally common non-associated chains. Specific HLA alleles were associated with more than 15,000 TCR beta sequences at a false discovery rate of 0.05 in a later analysis. Only TCR beta chains were sequenced in this cohort, and the absence of alpha or paired-chain data limited detectable features. When HLA alleles, especially DR and DQ, strongly co-occurred, attributing TCR associations to individual alleles was difficult. Roughly uniform sequencing depth across donors was assumed in presence/absence analyses, although this assumption may not hold. The study gave a list of under 200 TCR beta chains associated with cytomegalovirus. A later genetic analysis reported fewer N-insertions in productive TCRs among donors in an Asian-associated ancestry cluster than the roughly 620-donor mean. The authors suggested that the approach could potentially be generalized to other disease states and immunological phenotypes. According to a later analysis, parvovirus B19, influenza, CMV and Epstein-Barr virus appeared linked to several top co-occurrence clusters. Approximately 18 rarely observed V segments, including chromosome 9 orphons, were excluded from the earlier analysis of some 590 of the donors because counts were too low. Across donors, most TCR sequences were observed very rarely, whereas some public TCRs were present in many individuals. In both the original and validation cohorts, the classifier was reported to diagnose cytomegalovirus status with high specificity and sensitivity. Most CMV-associated TCR beta chains appeared to be HLA-restricted in a later analysis, and the HLA associations seemed to be driven largely by CMV exposure. Linkage disequilibrium might explain the correlated functional status among segregating V segments, but an unknown experimental factor could not be excluded. A group of highly shared sequence variants was considered likely to be a technical artifact of the sequencing pipeline. A few of the identified cytomegalovirus-associated TCR beta chains were confirmed in vitro to be specific for cytomegalovirus antigens.

The sample was PBMCs. The chain uses TRBV15 and TRBJ1-2, with TRBD1 as a weak D call on 6 bases. This sequence was found in a woman younger than 45 in good health and CMV-seropositive. At the DNA level, the sequence is TGTGCCACCAGCAGAGAGGGGGCAGGGATCTATGGCTACACCTTC. It encodes CATSREGAGIYGYTF.